Below are 6 T cell receptor beta chains sequenced from a single sample in a study of CD8+CD57+ T cells in acquired aplastic anemia. Genomic DNA constituted the template upon which TCR beta VDJ and CDR3 profiling was performed. TCRdb recomputed calls from the reads with MiXCR, one row per CDR3 protein. The sample lists approximately 180,000 distinct CDR3 sequences, around 50% occurring once. Only patients with CD8+CD57+ cell expansion on flow cytometry were chosen for sequencing. The sample taken for sequencing was sorted CD4+, CD8+, or CD8+CD57+ T cells (not recorded which) from PBMCs. Receptors originate from a human donor with aplastic anemia.

The chain couples TRBV5-1 to TRBJ2-3; a possible D gene is TRBD2 (6 bases). V gave up 1 base and J gave up 8 bases, with 14 bases separating them. Germline-derived CDR1 and CDR2 are SGHRS and YFSETQ. The CDR3 spans 14 residues. The CDR3, as DNA: TGCGCCAGCAGCTTGTCCCGGCGGGGAGGTACGCAGTATTTT. Translation gives CASSLSRRGGTQYF.

The sample holds many counts of this clonotype. The chain combines TRBV10-2 with TRBJ2-5; 9 bases fit TRBD1. V shed 6 bases, J shed 5 bases, and the junction held 10 bases outside the gene matches. This CDR3 is 15 amino acids long. Germline CDR1 is WSHSY and CDR2 is SAAADI. CDR3 amino acids: CASSPQGAAGETQYF. Here the CDR3 DNA reads TGCGCCAGCAGCCCACAGGGGGCGGCAGGGGAGACCCAGTACTTC.

This chain links TRBV19 with TRBJ1-5, with TRBD1 as a possible D gene (5 bases). This CDR3 is 14 amino acids long. V lost 3 bases and J lost 0, with 6 bases in between. The germline V gene encodes CDR1 LNHDA and CDR2 SQIVND (reference sequence). Written as DNA, the CDR3 is TGTGCCAGTAGTATCGACAGTAGCAATCAGCCCCAGCATTTT. Its protein is CASSIDSSNQPQHF.

This clonotype was found many times. The chain links TRBV7-2 to TRBJ1-3, with TRBD1 matching over 8 bases. This CDR3 is built from 16 residues. Germline CDR1 is SGHTA and CDR2 is FQGNSA. Trimming cost V 4 bases and J 2 bases; bases outside gene matches: 7. Here the CDR3 DNA reads TGTGCCAGCAGCTCAGGACAGGGAGGTGCTGGAAACACCATATATTTT. Amino acids: CASSSGQGGAGNTIYF.

This clonotype was recorded many times. The V gene is TRBV4-1, the J gene TRBJ2-5, with D uncertain. V gave up 0 bases and J gave up 3 bases, with 8 bases separating them. Germline V gene lookup returns CDR1 MGHRA and CDR2 YSYEKL. The CDR3 is made up of 14 amino acids. The CDR3 DNA follows: TGCGCCAGCAGCCAAGAGGGATTCGAAGAGACCCAGTACTTC. Its protein is CASSQEGFEETQYF.

The V gene is TRBV2, the J gene TRBJ1-6, with 9 bases identical to TRBD1. Trimming removed 7 bases from V and 7 bases from J; junction bases left unmatched: 2. The CDR3 is made up of 13 amino acids. The germline V gene has CDR1 SNHLY and CDR2 FYNNEI. The chain's CDR3 is CASIGTGNSPLHF. The CDR3 nucleotides read TGTGCCAGCATAGGGACAGGGAATTCACCCCTCCACTTT.